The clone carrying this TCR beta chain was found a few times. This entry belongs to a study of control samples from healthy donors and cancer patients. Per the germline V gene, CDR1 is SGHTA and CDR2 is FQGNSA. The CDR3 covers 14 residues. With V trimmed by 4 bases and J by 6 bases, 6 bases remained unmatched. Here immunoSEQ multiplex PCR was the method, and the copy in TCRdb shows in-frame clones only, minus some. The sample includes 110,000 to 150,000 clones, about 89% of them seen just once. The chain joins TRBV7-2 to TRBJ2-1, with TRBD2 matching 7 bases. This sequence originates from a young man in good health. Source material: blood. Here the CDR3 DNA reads TGTGCCAGCAGCTCGAGTGGACTAGTCAATGAGCAGTTCTTC. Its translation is CASSSSGLVNEQFF.